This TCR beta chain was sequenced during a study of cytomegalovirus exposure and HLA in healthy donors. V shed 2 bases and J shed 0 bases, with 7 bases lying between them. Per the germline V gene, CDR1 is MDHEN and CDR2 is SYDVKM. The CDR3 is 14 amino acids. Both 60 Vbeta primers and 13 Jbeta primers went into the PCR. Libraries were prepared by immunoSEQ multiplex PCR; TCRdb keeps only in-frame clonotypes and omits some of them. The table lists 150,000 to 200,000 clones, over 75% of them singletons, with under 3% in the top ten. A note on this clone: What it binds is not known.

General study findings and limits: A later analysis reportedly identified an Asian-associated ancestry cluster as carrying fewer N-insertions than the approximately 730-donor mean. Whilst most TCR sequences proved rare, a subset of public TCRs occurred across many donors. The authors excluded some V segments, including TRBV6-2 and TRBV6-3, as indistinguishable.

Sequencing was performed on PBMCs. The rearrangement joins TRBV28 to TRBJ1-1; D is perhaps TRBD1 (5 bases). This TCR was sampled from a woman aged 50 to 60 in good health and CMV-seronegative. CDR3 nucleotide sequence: TGTGCCAGCAGTTTAGACAGTTTGAACACTGAAGCTTTCTTT. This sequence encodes CASSLDSLNTEAFF.